These 26 T cell receptor beta chains came from one sample sequenced in a study of blood T cell repertoires in COVID-19. TCRdb's copy holds only in-frame clones and misses some; the assay was immunoSEQ multiplex PCR. This sample carries 30,000 to 35,000 clones, around 90% of them seen once, and the ten largest clones take around 8%. Sequencing used peripheral blood. The receptors were gathered from a man in his fifties or sixties with COVID-19, enrolled during active disease.

The chain couples TRBV5-4 to TRBJ2-2; D may be TRBD1 (6 bases). The CDR3 loop spans 15 amino acids. Germline loops: CDR1 SGHNT, CDR2 YYREEE (reference sequence). With 5 bases removed from V and 4 bases from J, the gap between germline ends came to 15 bases. The CDR3 sequence is CASRLGVGGTGELFF. The DNA of the CDR3 is TGTGCCAGCAGACTGGGGGTAGGGGGCACCGGGGAGCTGTTTTTT.

This chain links TRBV5-6 with TRBJ2-2; 10 bases match TRBD1. The CDR3 loop spans 14 amino acids. The V and J ends lost 3 bases and 9 bases, in that order; junction bases with no gene match: 5. Germline CDR1 is SGHDT and CDR2 is YYEEEE. This CDR3 is CASSWGQGTRELFF. CDR3 in DNA: TGTGCCAGCAGCTGGGGACAGGGGACCCGGGAGCTGTTTTTT.

This clone was observed a single time. The CDR3 region has the DNA TGTGCCAGCAGCAGGGGGGTGGGTGAAGCTTTCTTT. Its protein is CASSRGVGEAFF. This chain connects TRBV25-1 to TRBJ1-1; TRBD1 aligns across 7 bases. After removal of 6 bases from V and 7 bases from J, the junction contained 5 bases not matched to a gene. Germline CDR1 and CDR2: MGHDK and SYGVNS. This CDR3 has 12 residues.

The gene calls are TRBV7-8 and TRBJ2-7; 11 nucleotides agree with TRBD2. Germline-derived CDR1 and CDR2 are SGHVS and FQNEAQ. J lost 3 bases, V lost 1 base, and 2 bases had no gene match. This CDR3 comprises 15 residues. CDR3 residues: CASSLGSGGGYEQYF. Written as DNA, the CDR3 is TGTGCCAGCAGCTTAGGTAGCGGGGGGGGCTACGAGCAGTACTTC.

This clone was counted once. The rearrangement uses TRBV6-1 and TRBJ2-7; 7 bases agree with TRBD1. V shed 3 bases and J 3 bases; nucleotides not matched to a gene: 5. The CDR3 totals 14 residues. Germline lookup yields CDR1 MNHNS and CDR2 SASEGT. CDR3 loop: CASSETTGNYEQYF. DNA of the CDR3: TGTGCCAGCAGTGAGACGACAGGGAACTACGAGCAGTACTTC.

The chain combines TRBV5-4 with TRBJ2-7; TRBD1 agrees at 8 bases. This CDR3 region has 15 residues. Germline assignment: CDR1 SGHNT and CDR2 YYREEE (reference sequence). The V gene end was trimmed by 3 bases and the J gene end by 1 base; junction bases not matched to a gene: 6. CDR3 sequence reads: CASSWGQVNSYEQYF. In nucleotides, the CDR3 is TGTGCCAGCAGCTGGGGACAGGTGAATTCCTACGAGCAGTACTTC.

This clone has just one count. The V call is TRBV9, the J call TRBJ1-5; D ambiguous. Germline V gene sequence: CDR1 SGDLS, CDR2 YYNGEE. The V and J ends lost 2 bases and 8 bases respectively, with 14 bases between them. The CDR3 runs to 14 residues. The CDR3 sequence is CASSVVRERKPQHF. CDR3 DNA: TGTGCCAGCAGCGTCGTAAGGGAGCGGAAGCCCCAGCATTTT.

The genes are TRBV9 and TRBJ2-3, with TRBD2 identical over 10 bases. V was pared by 1 base and J by 7 bases, with 18 bases of the junction left unmatched. This CDR3 is built from 19 residues. The germline V gene has CDR1 SGDLS and CDR2 YYNGEE. The CDR3, as DNA: TGTGCCAGCAGCGTATCCCTCCTAGCGGGAGACCCAGGGAGAAATACGCAGTATTTT. It specifies CASSVSLLAGDPGRNTQYF.

The table lists this clone with a count of one. The chain is built from TRBV30 and TRBJ2-7; TRBD1 aligns across 10 bases. Looked up from germline, CDR1 is GTSNPN and CDR2 is SVGIG (reference sequence). The CDR3 has 14 residues. With V trimmed by 2 bases and J by 7 bases, 8 bases remained unmatched. CDR3 coding DNA: TGTGCCTGGAGTTACGGACAGGGGGTTGGAGAGCAGTACTTC. Its translation is CAWSYGQGVGEQYF.

This chain connects TRBV19 to TRBJ1-2, with 8 bases matching TRBD1. The V segment lost 6 bases and the J segment 4 bases; nucleotides outside the gene matches: 7. This CDR3 contains 14 residues. In germline, CDR1 is LNHDA, CDR2 SQIVND (reference sequence). The CDR3 is CASRNSGQGYGYTF. The CDR3 DNA sequence: TGTGCCAGTAGAAATAGCGGACAGGGCTATGGCTACACCTTC.

The chain combines TRBV28 with TRBJ1-4; 7 bases are shared with TRBD1. The CDR3 is made up of 14 amino acids. V shed 4 bases and J 6 bases; nucleotides not matched to a gene: 5. CDR1 and CDR2 from the germline V gene are MDHEN and SYDVKM. For the CDR3, the DNA is TGTGCCAGCAGTTCGACAGGGAAGGATGAAAAACTGTTTTTT. Its protein is CASSSTGKDEKLFF.

The rearrangement joins TRBV18 to TRBJ1-2; D may be TRBD1 (6 bases). Germline CDR1 is KGHSH and CDR2 is LQKENI. Trimming took off 6 bases at V and 4 bases at J, with 15 bases between the two ends. The CDR3 spans 14 residues. CDR3 bases: TGTGCCAGCTCCCCTGAGGGGGACCTCTATGGCTACACCTTC. Translated: CASSPEGDLYGYTF.

The CDR3 DNA reads as TGTGCCAGTAGTCCTACAGGGGACTATGGCTACACCTTC. Protein: CASSPTGDYGYTF. The chain recombines TRBV19 with TRBJ1-2; 7 bases are shared with TRBD1. J gave up 3 bases and V 5 bases, and 3 bases lay outside the gene matches. The CDR3 runs to 13 residues. Germline loops: CDR1 LNHDA, CDR2 SQIVND (reference sequence).

The V call is TRBV21-1, the J call TRBJ1-1. TRBV21-1 is an annotated pseudogene. The CDR3 runs to 14 residues. As DNA, the CDR3 is TGTGCCAGCAGCAGGAGGGACGGTGACACTGAAGCTTTCTTT. Translation: CASSRRDGDTEAFF.

The V call is TRBV5-6, the J call TRBJ2-2; 9 nucleotides line up with TRBD2. CDR1 and CDR2 from the germline V gene are SGHDT and YYEEEE. The CDR3 totals 15 residues. The ends lost 2 bases at V and 4 bases at J; junction bases unmatched: 3. The CDR3 is CASSLGGRVTGELFF. Here the CDR3 DNA reads TGTGCCAGCAGCTTAGGCGGGAGGGTCACCGGGGAGCTGTTTTTT. The full variable domain, with the rest looked up from reference TRBV5-6 and TRBJ2-2, is DAGVTQSPTHLIKTRGQQVTLRCSPKSGHDTVSWYQQALGQGPQFIFQYYEEEERQRGNFPDRFSGHQFPNYSSELNVNALLLGDSALYLCASSLGGRVTGELFFGEGSRLTVL.

This chain links TRBV11-2 with TRBJ1-1, with D possibly TRBD1 on 5 matching bases. CDR1 and CDR2 from the germline V gene are SGHAT and FQNNGV. V was clipped by 5 bases and J by 0 bases, with 13 bases between them. This CDR3 region has 15 residues. The CDR3 region is CASSNSGYMNTEAFF. CDR3 coding DNA: TGTGCCAGCAGCAATTCAGGGTACATGAACACTGAAGCTTTCTTT.

This clone has only one observation. CDR3 protein: CASSFRGEKLFF. DNA for the CDR3: TGTGCCAGCAGTTTTAGGGGCGAAAAACTGTTTTTT. The V and J genes are TRBV27 and TRBJ1-4; D perhaps matches TRBD1 (5 bases). Trimming stripped 3 bases from V and 8 bases from J, with 7 bases between. The germline gives CDR1 MNHEY, CDR2 SMNVEV (reference sequence). The CDR3 covers 12 residues.

J is TRBJ2-1 and V is TRBV10-3, with D tentatively TRBD1 (5 bases). V lost 4 bases, J lost 4 bases, and 11 bases lay in between. The germline V gene has CDR1 ENHRY and CDR2 SYGVKD. The CDR3 loop spans 14 amino acids. The CDR3 region is CAISGQGEYNEQFF. The DNA for the CDR3 is TGTGCCATCAGTGGCCAGGGCGAGTACAATGAGCAGTTCTTC.

The chain recombines TRBV28 with TRBJ2-5, with D possibly matching TRBD2 (5 bases). Trimming took 5 bases from V and 0 from J, leaving 13 bases between them. Germline V CDR1 and CDR2: MDHEN, SYDVKM. The CDR3 length is 15 residues. CDR3 sequence: CASSPMGGHQETQYF. The DNA of the CDR3 is TGTGCCAGCAGTCCTATGGGCGGGCACCAAGAGACCCAGTACTTC.

The V call is TRBV5-4, the J call TRBJ2-1; D is perhaps TRBD1 (6 bases). Trimming pared 4 bases from V and 12 bases from J, leaving 14 bases between. Germline V lookup: CDR1 SGHNT, CDR2 YYREEE (reference sequence). The CDR3 covers 12 residues. The CDR3 here is CASSPGHETQFF. The CDR3 nucleotides read TGTGCCAGCAGCCCGGGACACGAAACGCAGTTCTTC.

This chain connects TRBV10-3 to TRBJ2-7, with D possibly matching TRBD1 (6 bases). CDR1 is ENHRY and CDR2 is SYGVKD in the germline V gene. The V end lost 5 bases, the J end lost 2 bases, and 10 bases lay between the germline ends. The CDR3 consists of 13 residues. The CDR3 region has the DNA TGTGCCATCAGTTCATCAGGGGCCTACGAGCAGTACTTC. Amino acids: CAISSSGAYEQYF.

The genes are TRBV5-1 and TRBJ1-1; TRBD1 might be the D (6 bases). CDR3 length: 13 amino acids. Trimming removed 0 bases from V and 6 bases from J, with 9 bases in between. The V gene's germline CDR1 is SGHRS and CDR2 YFSETQ. The CDR3 bases are TGCGCCAGCAGCTTGGTACAGGGTGCTGAAGCTTTCTTT. Translation: CASSLVQGAEAFF.

The CDR3 is CASRRTSGEETQYF. Written as DNA, the CDR3 is TGTGCCAGTAGAAGGACTAGCGGAGAAGAGACCCAGTACTTC. The gene calls are TRBV19 and TRBJ2-5, with 10 bases lining up with TRBD2. Germline CDR1 and CDR2: LNHDA and SQIVND (reference sequence). There are 14 residues in the CDR3. J lost 3 bases, V lost 6 bases, and 4 bases had no gene match. The whole variable domain, filled in from reference TRBV19 and TRBJ2-5, reads DGGITQSPKYLFRKEGQNVTLSCEQNLNHDAMYWYRQDPGQGLRLIYYSQIVNDFQKGDIAEGYSVSREKKESFPLTVTSAQKNPTAFYLCASRRTSGEETQYFGPGTRLLVL.

The rearrangement uses TRBV6-5 and TRBJ1-6; no firm D call. CDR1 is MNHEY, CDR2 SVGAGI, per germline. Between the trimmed V and J ends, which lost 6 bases and 9 bases, there was a span of 18 bases. This CDR3 comprises 15 residues. Here the CDR3 reads CASRTEGFGGSPLHF. The CDR3 bases are TGTGCCAGCAGGACCGAGGGATTCGGTGGTTCACCCCTCCACTTT.

The V gene is TRBV19, the J gene TRBJ2-1; 7 bases fit TRBD2. Germline-derived CDR1 and CDR2 are LNHDA and SQIVND (reference sequence). V lost 4 bases to trimming and J lost 7 bases; unmatched junction nucleotides: 16. This CDR3 has 17 amino acids. CDR3 sequence reads: CASSTPVGGRARNEQFF. The CDR3 coding sequence is TGTGCCAGTAGTACCCCCGTTGGGGGGAGGGCCAGGAATGAGCAGTTCTTC.

The chain has TRBV9 and TRBJ1-3; D remains ambiguous. CDR1 is SGDLS and CDR2 is YYNGEE in the germline V gene. Trimming cost V 3 bases and J 0 bases, with 13 bases left between them. The CDR3 extends over 16 amino acids. The CDR3: CASSDEPRGSGNTIYF. CDR3 DNA sequence: TGTGCCAGCAGCGACGAGCCGCGGGGCTCTGGAAACACCATATATTTT.